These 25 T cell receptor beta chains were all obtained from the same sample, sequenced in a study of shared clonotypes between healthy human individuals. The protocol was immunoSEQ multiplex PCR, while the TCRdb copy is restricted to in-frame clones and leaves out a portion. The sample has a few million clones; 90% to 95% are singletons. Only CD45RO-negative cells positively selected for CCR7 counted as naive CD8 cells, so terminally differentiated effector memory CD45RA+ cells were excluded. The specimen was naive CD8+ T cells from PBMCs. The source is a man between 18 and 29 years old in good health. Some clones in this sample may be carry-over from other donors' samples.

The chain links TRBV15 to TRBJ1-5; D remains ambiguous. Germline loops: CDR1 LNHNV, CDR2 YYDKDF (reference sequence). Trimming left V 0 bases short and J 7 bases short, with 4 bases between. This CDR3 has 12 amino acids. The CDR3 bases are TGTGCCACCAGCAGAGATCCCCAGCCCCAGCATTTT. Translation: CATSRDPQPQHF.

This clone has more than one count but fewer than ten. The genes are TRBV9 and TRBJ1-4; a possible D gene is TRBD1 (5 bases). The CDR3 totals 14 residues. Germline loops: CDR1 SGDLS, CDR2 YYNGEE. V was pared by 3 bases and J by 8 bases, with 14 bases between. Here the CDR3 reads CASSAWEEGEKLFF. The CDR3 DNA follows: TGTGCCAGCAGCGCCTGGGAGGAGGGGGAAAAACTGTTTTTT.

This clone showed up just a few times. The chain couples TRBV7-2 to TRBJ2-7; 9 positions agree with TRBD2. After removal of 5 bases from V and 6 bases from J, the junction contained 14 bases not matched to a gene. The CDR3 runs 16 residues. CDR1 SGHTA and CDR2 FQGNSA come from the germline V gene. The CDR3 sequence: CASSRGVGLAFLEQYF. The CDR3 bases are TGTGCCAGCAGCCGGGGAGTGGGACTAGCCTTTCTCGAGCAGTACTTC. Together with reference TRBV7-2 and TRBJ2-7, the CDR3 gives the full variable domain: GAGVSQSPSNKVTEKGKDVELRCDPISGHTALYWYRQSLGQGLEFLIYFQGNSAPDKSGLPSDRFSAERTGGSVSTLTIQRTQQEDSAVYLCASSRGVGLAFLEQYFGPGTRLTVT.

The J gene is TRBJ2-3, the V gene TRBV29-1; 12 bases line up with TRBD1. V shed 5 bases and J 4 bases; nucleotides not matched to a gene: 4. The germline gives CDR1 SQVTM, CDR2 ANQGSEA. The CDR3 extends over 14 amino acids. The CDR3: CSVWGQGAADTQYF. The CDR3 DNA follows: TGCAGCGTTTGGGGACAGGGGGCCGCAGATACGCAGTATTTT.

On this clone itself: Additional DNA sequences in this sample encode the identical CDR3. The CDR3 coding sequence is TGTGCCAGCAGTTTATTCGGGGGCAGCGAGACCCAGTACTTC. It codes for CASSLFGGSETQYF. V usage is TRBV27 and J usage is TRBJ2-5, with D perhaps being TRBD1 or TRBD2 (6 bases each). The CDR3 spans 14 residues. Germline lookup yields CDR1 MNHEY and CDR2 SMNVEV (reference sequence). The V end lost 1 base, the J end lost 5 bases, and 11 bases lay between the germline ends.

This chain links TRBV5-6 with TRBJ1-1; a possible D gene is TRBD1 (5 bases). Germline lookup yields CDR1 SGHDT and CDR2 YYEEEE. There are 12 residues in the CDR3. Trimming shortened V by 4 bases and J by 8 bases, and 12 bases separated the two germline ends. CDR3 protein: CASSPGRGEAFF. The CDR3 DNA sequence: TGTGCCAGCAGCCCGGGTAGGGGCGAAGCTTTCTTT. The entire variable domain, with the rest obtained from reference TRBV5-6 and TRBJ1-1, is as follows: DAGVTQSPTHLIKTRGQQVTLRCSPKSGHDTVSWYQQALGQGPQFIFQYYEEEERQRGNFPDRFSGHQFPNYSSELNVNALLLGDSALYLCASSPGRGEAFFGQGTRLTVV.

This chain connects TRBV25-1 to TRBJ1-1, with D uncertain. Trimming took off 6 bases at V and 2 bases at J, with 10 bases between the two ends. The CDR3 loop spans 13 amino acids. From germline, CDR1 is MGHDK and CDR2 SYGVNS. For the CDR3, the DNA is TGTGCCAGCAGGGCAGGACCTAACACTGAAGCTTTCTTT. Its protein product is CASRAGPNTEAFF.

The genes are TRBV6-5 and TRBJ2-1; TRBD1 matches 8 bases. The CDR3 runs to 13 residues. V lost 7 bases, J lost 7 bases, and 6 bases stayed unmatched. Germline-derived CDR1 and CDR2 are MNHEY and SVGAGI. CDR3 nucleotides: TGTGCCAGCACAGTGAACAGGGGGAATGAGCAGTTCTTC. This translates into CASTVNRGNEQFF.

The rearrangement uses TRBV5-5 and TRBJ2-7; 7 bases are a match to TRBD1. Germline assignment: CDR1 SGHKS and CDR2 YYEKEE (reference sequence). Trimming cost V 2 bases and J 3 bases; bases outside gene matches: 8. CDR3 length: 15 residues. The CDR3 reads CASSFLPGDSYEQYF. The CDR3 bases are TGTGCCAGCAGCTTTCTACCTGGGGACAGCTACGAGCAGTACTTC.

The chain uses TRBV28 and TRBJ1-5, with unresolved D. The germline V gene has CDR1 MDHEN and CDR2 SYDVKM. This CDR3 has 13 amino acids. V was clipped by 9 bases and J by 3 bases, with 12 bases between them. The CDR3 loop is CASKISPNQPQHF. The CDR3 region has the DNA TGTGCCAGTAAAATTTCACCCAATCAGCCCCAGCATTTT.

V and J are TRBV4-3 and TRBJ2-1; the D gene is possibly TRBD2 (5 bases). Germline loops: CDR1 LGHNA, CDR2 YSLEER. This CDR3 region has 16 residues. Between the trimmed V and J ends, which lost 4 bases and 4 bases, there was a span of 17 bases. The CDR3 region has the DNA TGCGCCAGCAGCCCAGGCACCGGGATCCCATACAATGAGCAGTTCTTC. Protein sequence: CASSPGTGIPYNEQFF.

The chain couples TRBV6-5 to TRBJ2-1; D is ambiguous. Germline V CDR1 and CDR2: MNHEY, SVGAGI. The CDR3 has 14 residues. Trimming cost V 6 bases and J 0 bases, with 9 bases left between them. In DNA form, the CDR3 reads TGTGCCAGCAGCCTTCTCAGCTCCTACAATGAGCAGTTCTTC. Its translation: CASSLLSSYNEQFF.

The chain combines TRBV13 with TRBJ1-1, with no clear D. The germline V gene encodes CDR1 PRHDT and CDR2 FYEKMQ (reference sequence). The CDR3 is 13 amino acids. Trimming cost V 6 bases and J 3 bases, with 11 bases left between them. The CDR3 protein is CASSPYWDTEAFF. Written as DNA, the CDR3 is TGTGCCAGCAGTCCCTATTGGGACACTGAAGCTTTCTTT.

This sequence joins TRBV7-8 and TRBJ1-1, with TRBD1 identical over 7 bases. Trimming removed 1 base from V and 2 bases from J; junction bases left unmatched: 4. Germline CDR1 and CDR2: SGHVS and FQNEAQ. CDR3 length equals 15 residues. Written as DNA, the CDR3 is TGTGCCAGCAGCTTAGAGGGGGCCTTCAACACTGAAGCTTTCTTT. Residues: CASSLEGAFNTEAFF.

This chain's CDR3 is CASSLGLANVLQETQYF. The CDR3 DNA sequence: TGTGCCAGCAGCTTAGGGTTAGCCAACGTCCTCCAAGAGACCCAGTACTTC. The chain employs TRBV11-2 and TRBJ2-5; D gene unclear. The CDR3 covers 17 residues. From germline, CDR1 is SGHAT and CDR2 FQNNGV. Trimming cost V 1 base and J 1 base, with 16 bases left between them.

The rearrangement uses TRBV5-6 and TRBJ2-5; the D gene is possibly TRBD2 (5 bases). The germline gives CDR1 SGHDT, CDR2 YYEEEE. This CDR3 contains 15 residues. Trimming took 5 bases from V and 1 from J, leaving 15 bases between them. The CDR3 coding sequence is TGTGCCAGCAGACTTTATACCGGGATCCAAGAGACCCAGTACTTC. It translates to CASRLYTGIQETQYF.

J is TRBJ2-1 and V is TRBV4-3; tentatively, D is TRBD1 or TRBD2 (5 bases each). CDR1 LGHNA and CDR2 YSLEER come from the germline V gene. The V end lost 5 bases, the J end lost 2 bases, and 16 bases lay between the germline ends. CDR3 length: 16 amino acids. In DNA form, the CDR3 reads TGCGCCAGCAGCTCCCTGAGGGGCTACCCCTACAATGAGCAGTTCTTC. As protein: CASSSLRGYPYNEQFF.

The CDR3 DNA sequence: TGTGCCAGCAGCCCCCATAGCGGGGCCAGCTCCTACGAGCAGTACTTC. It specifies CASSPHSGASSYEQYF. This chain uses TRBV7-9 with TRBJ2-7; 8 nucleotides match TRBD2. CDR1 and CDR2 from the germline V gene are SEHNR and FQNEAQ (reference sequence). CDR3 length equals 16 residues. V lost 5 bases, J lost 0 bases, and 9 bases stayed unmatched.

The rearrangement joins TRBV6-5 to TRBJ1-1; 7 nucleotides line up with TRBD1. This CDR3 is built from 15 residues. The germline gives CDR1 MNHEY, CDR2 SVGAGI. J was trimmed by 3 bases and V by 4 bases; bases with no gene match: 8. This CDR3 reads CASSSRGKSYTEAFF. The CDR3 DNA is TGTGCCAGCAGTTCCAGGGGGAAATCCTACACTGAAGCTTTCTTT.

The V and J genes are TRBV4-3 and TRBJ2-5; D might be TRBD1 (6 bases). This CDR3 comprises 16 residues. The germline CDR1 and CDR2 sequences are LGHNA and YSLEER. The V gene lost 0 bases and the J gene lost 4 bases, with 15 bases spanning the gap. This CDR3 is CASSQDLARGAETQYF. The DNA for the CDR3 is TGCGCCAGCAGCCAAGATCTTGCCAGGGGAGCAGAGACCCAGTACTTC.

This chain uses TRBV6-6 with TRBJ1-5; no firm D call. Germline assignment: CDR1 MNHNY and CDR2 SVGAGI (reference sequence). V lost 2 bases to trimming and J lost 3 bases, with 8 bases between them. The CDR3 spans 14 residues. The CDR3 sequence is CASSYGDDNQPQHF. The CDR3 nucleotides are TGTGCCAGCAGTTACGGGGATGACAATCAGCCCCAGCATTTT.

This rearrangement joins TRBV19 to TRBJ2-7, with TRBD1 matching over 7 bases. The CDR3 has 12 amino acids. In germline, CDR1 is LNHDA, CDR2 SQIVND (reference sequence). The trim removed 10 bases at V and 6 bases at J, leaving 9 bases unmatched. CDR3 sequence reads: CATTGQSLEQYF. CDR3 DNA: TGTGCCACCACGGGACAGTCTCTCGAGCAGTACTTC. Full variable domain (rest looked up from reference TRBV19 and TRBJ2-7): DGGITQSPKYLFRKEGQNVTLSCEQNLNHDAMYWYRQDPGQGLRLIYYSQIVNDFQKGDIAEGYSVSREKKESFPLTVTSAQKNPTAFYLCATTGQSLEQYFGPGTRLTVT.

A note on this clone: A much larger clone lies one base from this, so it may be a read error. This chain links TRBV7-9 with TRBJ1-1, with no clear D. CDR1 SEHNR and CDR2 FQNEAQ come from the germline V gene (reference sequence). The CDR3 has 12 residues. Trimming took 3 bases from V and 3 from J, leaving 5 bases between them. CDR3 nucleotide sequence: TGTGCCAGCAGCTTCGTGGACACTGAAGCTTTCTTT. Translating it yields CASSFVDTEAFF.

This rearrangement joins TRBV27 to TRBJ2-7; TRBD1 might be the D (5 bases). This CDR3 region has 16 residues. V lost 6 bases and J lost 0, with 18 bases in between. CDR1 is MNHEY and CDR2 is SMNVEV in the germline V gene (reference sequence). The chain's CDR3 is CASSRTKTYLSYEQYF. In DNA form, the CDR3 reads TGTGCCAGCAGCCGGACAAAGACATACCTCTCCTACGAGCAGTACTTC.

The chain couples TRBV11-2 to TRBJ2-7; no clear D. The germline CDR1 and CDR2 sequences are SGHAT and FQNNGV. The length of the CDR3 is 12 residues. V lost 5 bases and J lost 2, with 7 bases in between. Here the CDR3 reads CASSIGTYEQYF. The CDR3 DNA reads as TGTGCCAGCAGCATAGGGACCTACGAGCAGTACTTC.